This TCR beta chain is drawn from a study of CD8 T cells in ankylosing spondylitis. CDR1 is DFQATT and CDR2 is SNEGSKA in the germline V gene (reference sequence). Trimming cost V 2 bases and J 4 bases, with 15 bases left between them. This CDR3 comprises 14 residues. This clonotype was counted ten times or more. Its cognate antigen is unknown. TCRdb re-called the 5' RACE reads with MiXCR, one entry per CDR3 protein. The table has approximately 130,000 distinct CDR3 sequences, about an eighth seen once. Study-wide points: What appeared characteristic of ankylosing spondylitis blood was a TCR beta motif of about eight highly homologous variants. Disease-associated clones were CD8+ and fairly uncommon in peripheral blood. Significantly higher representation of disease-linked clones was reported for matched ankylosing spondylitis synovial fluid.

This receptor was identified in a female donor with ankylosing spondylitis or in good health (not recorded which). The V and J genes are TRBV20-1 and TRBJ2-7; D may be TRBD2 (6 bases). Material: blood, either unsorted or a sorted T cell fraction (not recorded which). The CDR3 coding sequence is TGCAGTGCTAGATCCGGGAGAGGTGAATACGAGCAGTACTTC. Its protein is CSARSGRGEYEQYF.